The clone carrying this TCR beta chain was observed once. The antigen remains unidentified. The sample comes from a study of CD8+ T cells in alopecia areata. General study points: Clonality in lesional scalp, especially alopecia totalis/universalis, exceeded that of normal scalp.

The V gene's germline CDR1 is PRHDT and CDR2 FYEKMQ (reference sequence). Trimming pared 2 bases from V and 8 bases from J, leaving 12 bases between. The CDR3 covers 13 residues. In each case, RNA was isolated and then reverse transcribed into cDNA as the sequencing template. Assay: immunoSEQ multiplex PCR; the TCRdb copy retains only in-frame clones and omits some. Among 90,000 to 120,000 clones listed, approximately 60% were seen once. The specimen sequenced was CD8+ T cells sorted from blood. The receptor comes from a human donor in good health. The chain uses TRBV13 and TRBJ1-1, with D possibly TRBD1 on 5 matching bases. In DNA, the CDR3 is TGTGCCAGCAGCTTACCAGGGAACAGCGAAGCTTTCTTT. Translation: CASSLPGNSEAFF.